This TCR beta chain was documented in a study of control samples from healthy donors and cancer patients. The CDR3 is 13 residues long. The V and J ends lost 7 bases and 5 bases respectively, with 14 bases between them. CDR1 and CDR2 (germline): ENHRY, SYGVKD. Clones were read by immunoSEQ multiplex PCR, and TCRdb kept only the in-frame ones, dropping some. The sample consists of around 140,000 clones, approximately 92% of them appearing once. The TCR was taken from a woman aged 50 to 65 in good health. The sequencing input was blood. The chain employs TRBV10-3 and TRBJ1-2; D possibly corresponds to TRBD1 (6 bases). DNA for the CDR3: TGTGCCATCAAAAAGGGGGGCGCATATGGCTACACCTTC. Translation gives CAIKKGGAYGYTF.